The 29 T cell receptor beta chains reported below all come from one sample, sequenced in a study of graft-versus-host responses after intestinal transplantation. Their antigen targets remain unknown. Method: immunoSEQ multiplex PCR; TCRdb's copy keeps in-frame clones and lacks some. The data hold tens of thousands of clones, with 80% to 90% observed a single time. The sequencing used unstimulated CD8+ T cells sorted from spleen or lymph node cells, collected before intestinal transplant. These receptors were taken from a human donor who received an intestinal transplant.

The chain joins TRBV5-6 to TRBJ1-2; D ambiguous. The length of the CDR3 is 12 residues. V was shortened by 1 base and J by 8 bases, with 9 bases between the two germline ends. CDR1 is SGHDT, CDR2 YYEEEE, per germline. This CDR3 reads CASSLRAVGYTF. CDR3 in DNA: TGTGCCAGCAGCTTGCGAGCCGTGGGCTACACCTTC.

The J gene is TRBJ2-1, the V gene TRBV6-1; weak D call: TRBD1 (5 bases). The V gene's germline CDR1 is MNHNS and CDR2 SASEGT. V lost 9 bases and J 14 bases, leaving 17 bases between the germline ends. The CDR3 totals 11 residues. CDR3 nucleotide sequence: TGTGCCAGTACCTGGGTGCAGGGAAAGTTCTTC. This gives the protein CASTWVQGKFF.

The chain has TRBV10-1 and TRBJ2-3, with 10 bases lining up with TRBD2. This CDR3 region has 19 residues. V dropped 0 bases and J dropped 0; count of bases not matched to a gene: 9. Per germline, CDR1 WNHNN and CDR2 SYGVQD (reference sequence). Here the CDR3 DNA reads TGCGCCAGCAGTGAGTCGGCACTAGCGGGGATTACCAGCACAGATACGCAGTATTTT. Amino acid sequence: CASSESALAGITSTDTQYF.

Worth noting for this clone: Different DNA sequences within this sample yield the same CDR3. The CDR3 DNA follows: TGTGCCAGCAGGGGGGACAGTCCCTACGAGCAGTACTTC. Translation: CASRGDSPYEQYF. The gene calls are TRBV28 and TRBJ2-7; 7 bases match TRBD1. V shed 6 bases, J shed 2 bases, and the junction held 4 bases outside the gene matches. Germline loops: CDR1 MDHEN, CDR2 SYDVKM. This CDR3 is built from 13 residues.

The CDR3 is CSVNDRGVGELFF. CDR3 bases: TGCAGCGTTAATGACAGGGGGGTCGGGGAGCTGTTTTTT. This chain joins TRBV29-1 and TRBJ2-2; 9 nucleotides align to TRBD1. Germline CDR1 reads SQVTM; CDR2 reads ANQGSEA. After removal of 5 bases from V and 7 bases from J, the junction contained 5 bases not matched to a gene. There are 13 residues in the CDR3.

The genes are TRBV4-1 and TRBJ1-2; D unclear. The CDR3 is 14 amino acids. V gave up 1 base and J gave up 5 bases, with 11 bases separating them. CDR1 and CDR2 from the germline V gene are MGHRA and YSYEKL. CDR3 in DNA: TGCGCCAGCAGCCAAGTGGGGAGCCCATATGGCTACACCTTC. Translating gives CASSQVGSPYGYTF.

This clone was picked up one time. The V gene is TRBV6-5, the J gene TRBJ1-5; no firm D call. The DNA end is more similar to TRBJ2-3, so the J call may be wrong. Germline-derived CDR1 and CDR2 are MNHEY and SVGAGI. The CDR3 has 13 residues. The CDR3 DNA reads as TGTGCCAGCCGGTTGGAGATGGCCCAGCCCCAGTATTTT. Translation gives CASRLEMAQPQYF.

The J gene is TRBJ1-1, the V gene TRBV19; 7 nucleotides match TRBD1. V lost 1 base to trimming and J lost 8 bases; unmatched junction nucleotides: 7. The CDR3 loop spans 14 amino acids. Germline V gene data show CDR1 as LNHDA and CDR2 as SQIVND (reference sequence). CDR3: CASSIGGQRLEAFF. CDR3 bases: TGTGCCAGTAGTATAGGGGGACAGCGATTAGAAGCTTTCTTT.

J is TRBJ2-4 and V is TRBV28, with a possible D match to TRBD1 (6 bases). This CDR3 has 14 residues. V was pared by 6 bases and J by 9 bases, with 18 bases between. Germline CDR1 MDHEN, CDR2 SYDVKM. CDR3: CASSLQGMSAIQYF. The CDR3 nucleotides are TGTGCCAGCAGCCTACAGGGCATGTCGGCCATTCAGTACTTC.

Written as DNA, the CDR3 is TGTGCCAGCAGGGTCGGGACAGGGGGCAGTTACGAGCAGTACTTC. Translated: CASRVGTGGSYEQYF. The V gene is TRBV28, the J gene TRBJ2-7; 12 nucleotides align to TRBD1. The CDR3 contains 15 residues. CDR1 MDHEN and CDR2 SYDVKM come from the germline V gene. Losses at the gene ends were 6 bases for V and 4 bases for J; bases not matched to a gene: 7.

Of note for this clone: The sample carries other DNA sequences with the same CDR3. V is TRBV28 and J is TRBJ1-2, with no clear D. V was cut by 6 bases and J by 4 bases, with 15 bases left in between. This CDR3 region has 14 residues. Per the germline V gene, CDR1 is MDHEN and CDR2 is SYDVKM. CDR3 DNA: TGTGCCAGCAGCCTGTTGCGGGGTGGCTATGGCTACACCTTC. The encoded protein is CASSLLRGGYGYTF.

CDR3 sequence reads: CASSQKIGSLNTEAFF. As DNA, the CDR3 is TGCGCCAGCAGCCAAAAGATCGGGTCCCTGAACACTGAAGCTTTCTTT. The chain employs TRBV4-1 and TRBJ1-1; D not resolved. V lost 2 bases and J 0 bases, leaving 13 bases between the germline ends. Germline lookup yields CDR1 MGHRA and CDR2 YSYEKL. The CDR3 runs to 16 residues.

The CDR3 sequence is CASSPSSSMRARTGELFF. The CDR3 nucleotides read TGTGCCAGCTCACCGTCCTCGTCAATGCGGGCCAGGACCGGGGAGCTGTTTTTT. The chain has TRBV18 and TRBJ2-2, with D tentatively TRBD2 (5 bases). V dropped 3 bases and J dropped 5 bases, with 22 bases sitting between them. CDR3 length equals 18 residues. The V gene's germline CDR1 is KGHSH and CDR2 LQKENI.

By frequency in the sample, this clone is medium-sized. V and J are TRBV27 and TRBJ2-7; D is perhaps TRBD1 (6 bases). Germline values: CDR1 MNHEY, CDR2 SMNVEV (reference sequence). This CDR3 has 13 amino acids. V lost 4 bases and J lost 5, with 12 bases in between. The chain's CDR3 is CASSSQGFNEQYF. CDR3 DNA sequence: TGTGCCAGCAGTTCACAGGGTTTCAACGAGCAGTACTTC.

The chain combines TRBV6-4 with TRBJ2-1; 9 bases line up with TRBD1. Germline CDR1 MRHNA, CDR2 SNTAGT. V shed 0 bases, J shed 6 bases, and the junction held 3 bases outside the gene matches. The CDR3 totals 15 residues. For the CDR3, the DNA is TGTGCCAGCAGTGACTCGGACAGGGGAGGCAATGAGCAGTTCTTC. Amino acid sequence: CASSDSDRGGNEQFF.

The rearrangement joins TRBV6-5 to TRBJ1-1; perhaps TRBD1 as D (6 bases). V was pared by 2 bases and J by 10 bases, with 17 bases between. CDR1 MNHEY and CDR2 SVGAGI come from the germline V gene. CDR3 length: 14 amino acids. The DNA of the CDR3 is TGTGCCAGCAGTTACGGGGGCCGTAAGTGGGTAGCTTTCTTT. Residues: CASSYGGRKWVAFF.

The count of this clone is one. The rearrangement joins TRBV19 to TRBJ2-2; perhaps TRBD2 as D (7 bases). The ends were cut back, 3 bases at V and 4 bases at J, with 15 bases in the middle. CDR3 length equals 16 residues. Germline lookup yields CDR1 LNHDA and CDR2 SQIVND (reference sequence). As DNA, the CDR3 is TGTGCCAGTAGTATCGGGGGGCCTCCGGTCACCGGGGAGCTGTTTTTT. It specifies CASSIGGPPVTGELFF.

J is TRBJ2-3 and V is TRBV7-9; TRBD2 agrees at 8 bases. The CDR3 is made up of 15 amino acids. The ends lost 3 bases at V and 4 bases at J; junction bases unmatched: 6. Germline CDR1 SEHNR, CDR2 FQNEAQ (reference sequence). Here the CDR3 reads CASSLGTSQPDTQYF. DNA for the CDR3: TGTGCCAGCAGCTTGGGGACTAGTCAGCCAGATACGCAGTATTTT.

The genes are TRBV5-4 and TRBJ1-5, with D uncertain. This CDR3 spans 15 amino acids. The V end was cut by 4 bases, the J end by 2 bases, with 13 bases between. Germline-derived CDR1 and CDR2 are SGHNT and YYREEE (reference sequence). This CDR3 is CASSQSTEGNQPQHF. The CDR3 DNA is TGTGCCAGCAGCCAGTCGACGGAGGGCAATCAGCCCCAGCATTTT.

This sequence joins TRBV5-1 and TRBJ2-4; TRBD2 might be the D (7 bases). The CDR3 is made up of 17 amino acids. Trimming shortened V by 4 bases and J by 2 bases, and 19 bases separated the two germline ends. Germline V lookup: CDR1 SGHRS, CDR2 YFSETQ. The CDR3 DNA is TGCGCCAGCAGCCTGAGGGGGGGGCCAAACACCAAAAACATTCAGTACTTC. As protein: CASSLRGGPNTKNIQYF.

The V call is TRBV25-1, the J call TRBJ2-1, with D hard to call. Trimming took 1 base from V and 7 from J, leaving 2 bases between them. The CDR3 spans 11 residues. CDR1 is MGHDK, CDR2 SYGVNS, per germline. CDR3 sequence: CASSESNEQFF. In nucleotides, the CDR3 is TGTGCCAGCAGTGAATCGAATGAGCAGTTCTTC.

This sequence joins TRBV9 and TRBJ2-1; 8 bases line up with TRBD2. The CDR3 is made up of 16 amino acids. Germline CDR1 and CDR2: SGDLS and YYNGEE. V shed 3 bases and J 10 bases; nucleotides not matched to a gene: 15. CDR3 protein: CASSAPPSGSRGEQFF. The DNA of the CDR3 is TGTGCCAGCAGCGCGCCCCCAAGCGGGAGCCGAGGGGAGCAGTTCTTC.

The gene calls are TRBV7-9 and TRBJ2-3; D gene unclear. Germline assignment: CDR1 SEHNR and CDR2 FQNEAQ (reference sequence). The CDR3 covers 12 residues. V dropped 1 base and J dropped 6 bases, with 5 bases sitting between them. This CDR3 is CASSLGADTQYF. The CDR3 bases are TGTGCCAGCAGCTTAGGGGCGGATACGCAGTATTTT.

The table lists this clone with a few counts. The V gene is TRBV4-1, the J gene TRBJ2-7; 10 bases line up with TRBD2. The CDR3 runs 16 residues. J lost 6 bases, V lost 0 bases, and 8 bases had no gene match. In germline, CDR1 is MGHRA, CDR2 YSYEKL. CDR3 loop: CASSQEVPSGSAEQYF. The CDR3 DNA is TGCGCCAGCAGCCAAGAGGTACCTAGCGGGAGTGCCGAGCAGTACTTC.

V and J are TRBV7-8 and TRBJ1-1; possibly TRBD1 for D (6 bases). The germline V gene encodes CDR1 SGHVS and CDR2 FQNEAQ. V gave up 1 base and J gave up 0 bases, with 9 bases separating them. The CDR3 runs 15 residues. The CDR3 DNA is TGTGCCAGCAGCTTAGAGGGACAACTGAACACTGAAGCTTTCTTT. Encoded protein: CASSLEGQLNTEAFF. The whole variable domain, remainder taken from reference TRBV7-8 and TRBJ1-1, is GAGVSQSPRYKVAKRGQDVALRCDPISGHVSLFWYQQALGQGPEFLTYFQNEAQLDKSGLPSDRFFAERPEGSVSTLKIQRTQQEDSAVYLCASSLEGQLNTEAFFGQGTRLTVV.

The CDR3 DNA reads TGTGCCAGCAGCCTGACAGATACTAGCAATCAGCCCCAGCATTTT. This translates into CASSLTDTSNQPQHF. The V call is TRBV28, the J call TRBJ1-5; possibly TRBD1 for D (5 bases). The CDR3 totals 15 residues. CDR1 and CDR2 (germline): MDHEN, SYDVKM. The V gene lost 6 bases and the J gene lost 0 bases, with 12 bases spanning the gap.

The V call is TRBV6-1, the J call TRBJ2-7, with 7 bases fitting TRBD2. Germline V lookup: CDR1 MNHNS, CDR2 SASEGT. The CDR3 spans 14 residues. Trimming took 2 bases from V and 2 from J; bases not matched to a gene: 3. In nucleotides, the CDR3 is TGTGCCAGCAGTGAACTAGCGGAGACCTACGAGCAGTACTTC. It is translated as CASSELAETYEQYF.

This clone was observed once. This rearrangement joins TRBV7-8 to TRBJ2-1, with 9 bases matching TRBD1. The CDR3 has 15 residues. The J segment lost 7 bases and the V segment lost 4 bases, leaving 8 bases of the junction unmatched. Germline values: CDR1 SGHVS, CDR2 FQNEAQ. The DNA for the CDR3 is TGTGCCAGCAGCTCCCGGGACAGGGTGTTGAATGAGCAGTTCTTC. Translated, it gives CASSSRDRVLNEQFF.

The CDR3 DNA follows: TGTGCCCCGGCGACCGGGACTAGTTGTCAGAGCTCCTACGAGCAGTACTTC. Amino acids: CAPATGTSCQSSYEQYF. The rearrangement uses TRBV21-1 and TRBJ2-7; the D call of TRBD2 is as the table states it, not checked on the DNA. TRBV21-1 is assigned pseudogene status. There are 17 residues in the CDR3.